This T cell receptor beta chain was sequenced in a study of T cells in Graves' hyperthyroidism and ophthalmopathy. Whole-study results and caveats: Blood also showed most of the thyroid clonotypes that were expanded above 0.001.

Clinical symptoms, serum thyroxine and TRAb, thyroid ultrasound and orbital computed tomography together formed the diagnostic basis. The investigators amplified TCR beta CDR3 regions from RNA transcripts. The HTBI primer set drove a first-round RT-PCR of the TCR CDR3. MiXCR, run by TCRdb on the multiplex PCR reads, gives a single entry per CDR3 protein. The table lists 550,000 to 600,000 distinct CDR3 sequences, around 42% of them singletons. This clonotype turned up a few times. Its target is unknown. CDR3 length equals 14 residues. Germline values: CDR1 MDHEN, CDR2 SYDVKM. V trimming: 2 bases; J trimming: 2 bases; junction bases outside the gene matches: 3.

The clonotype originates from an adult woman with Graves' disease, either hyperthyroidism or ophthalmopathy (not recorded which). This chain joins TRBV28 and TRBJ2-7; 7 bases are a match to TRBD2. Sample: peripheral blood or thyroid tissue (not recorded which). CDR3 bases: TGTGCCAGCAGTTTAGGGACTAAAGCCTACGAGCAGTACTTC. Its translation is CASSLGTKAYEQYF.